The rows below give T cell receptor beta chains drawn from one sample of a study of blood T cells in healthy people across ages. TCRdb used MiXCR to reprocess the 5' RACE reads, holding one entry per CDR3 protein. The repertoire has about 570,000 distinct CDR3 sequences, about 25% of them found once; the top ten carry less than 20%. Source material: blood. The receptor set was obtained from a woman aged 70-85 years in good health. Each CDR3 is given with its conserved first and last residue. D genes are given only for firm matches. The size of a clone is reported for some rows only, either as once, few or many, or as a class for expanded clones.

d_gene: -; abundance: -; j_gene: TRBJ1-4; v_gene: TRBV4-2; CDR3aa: CASSQDSSPTNEKLFF; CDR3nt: TGTGCCAGCAGCCAAGATTCCTCCCCCACTAATGAAAAACTGTTTTTT
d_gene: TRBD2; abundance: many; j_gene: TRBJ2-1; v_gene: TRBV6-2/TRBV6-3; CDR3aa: CASSPRLAGVGNEQFF; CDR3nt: TGTGCCAGCAGCCCTAGACTAGCGGGGGTAGGAAATGAGCAGTTCTTC
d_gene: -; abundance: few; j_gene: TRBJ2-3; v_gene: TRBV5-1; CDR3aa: CASSHRQVTDTQYF; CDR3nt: TGCGCCAGCAGCCACCGACAGGTCACAGATACGCAGTATTTT
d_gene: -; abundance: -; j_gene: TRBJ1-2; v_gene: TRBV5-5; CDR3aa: CASSLAVQYYGYTF; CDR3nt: TGTGCCAGCAGCTTGGCCGTGCAGTACTATGGCTACACCTTC
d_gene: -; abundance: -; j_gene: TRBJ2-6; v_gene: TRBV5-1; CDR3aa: CASKRDDSSGANVLTF; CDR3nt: TGCGCCAGCAAGAGGGACGACTCCTCTGGGGCCAACGTCCTGACTTTC
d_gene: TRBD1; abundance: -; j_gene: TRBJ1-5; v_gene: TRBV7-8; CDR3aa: CASSPRTGTGQPQHF; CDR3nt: TGTGCCAGCAGCCCTCGGACAGGGACGGGTCAGCCCCAGCATTTT
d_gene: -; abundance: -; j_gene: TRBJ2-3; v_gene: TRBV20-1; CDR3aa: CSARDPRSSTDTQYF; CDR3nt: TGCAGTGCTAGAGATCCCCGGTCTAGCACAGATACGCAGTATTTT
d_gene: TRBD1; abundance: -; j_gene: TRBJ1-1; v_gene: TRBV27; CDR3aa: CASRRGLSEAFF; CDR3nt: TGTGCCAGCAGGAGGGGGCTGAGCGAAGCTTTCTTT
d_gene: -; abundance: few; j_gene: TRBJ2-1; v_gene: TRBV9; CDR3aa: CASSARGKNEQFF; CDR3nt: TGTGCCAGCAGCGCCCGGGGTAAAAATGAGCAGTTCTTC
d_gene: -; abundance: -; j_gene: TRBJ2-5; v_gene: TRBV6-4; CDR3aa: CASSDSSGEGGRETQYF; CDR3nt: TGTGCCAGCAGTGACTCATCAGGGGAAGGGGGGAGGGAGACCCAGTACTTC
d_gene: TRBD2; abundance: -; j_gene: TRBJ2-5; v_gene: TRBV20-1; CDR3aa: CSARDSGELQETQYF; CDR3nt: TGCAGTGCTAGGGATAGCGGGGAGCTCCAAGAGACCCAGTACTTC
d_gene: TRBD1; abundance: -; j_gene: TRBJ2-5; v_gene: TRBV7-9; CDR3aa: CASSHWTGGEETQYF; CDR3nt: TGTGCCAGCAGCCATTGGACAGGGGGCGAAGAGACCCAGTACTTC
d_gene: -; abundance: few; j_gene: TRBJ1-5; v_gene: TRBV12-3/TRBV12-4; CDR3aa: CASSLGRGSNQPQHF; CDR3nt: TGTGCCAGCAGTTTAGGGCGGGGGAGCAATCAGCCCCAGCATTTT
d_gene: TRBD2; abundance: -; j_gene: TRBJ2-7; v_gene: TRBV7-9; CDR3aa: CASGQSGARDEQYF; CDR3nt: TGTGCCAGCGGCCAAAGCGGGGCAAGAGACGAGCAGTACTTC
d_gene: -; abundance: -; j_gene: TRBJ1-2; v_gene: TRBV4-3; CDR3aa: CASSQDRARPNYGYTF; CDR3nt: TGCGCCAGCAGCCAAGATCGGGCCAGACCTAACTATGGCTACACCTTC
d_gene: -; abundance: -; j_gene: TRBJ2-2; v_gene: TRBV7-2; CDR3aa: CASSLAGNTRELFF; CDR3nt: TGTGCCAGCAGCTTAGCAGGCAACACCAGGGAGCTGTTTTTT
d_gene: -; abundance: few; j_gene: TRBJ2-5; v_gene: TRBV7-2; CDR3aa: CASCRGRQETQYF; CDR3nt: TGTGCCAGCTGCAGAGGGAGACAAGAGACCCAGTACTTC
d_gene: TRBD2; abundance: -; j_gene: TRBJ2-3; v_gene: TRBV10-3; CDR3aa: CAISGSMSGNVDTQYF; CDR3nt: TGTGCCATCAGTGGCTCCATGAGCGGGAATGTGGATACGCAGTATTTT
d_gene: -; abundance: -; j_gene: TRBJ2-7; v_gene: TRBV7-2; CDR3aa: CASSLNTRDGFSYEQYF; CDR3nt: TGTGCCAGCAGCTTAAACACCCGGGACGGTTTCTCCTACGAGCAGTACTTC
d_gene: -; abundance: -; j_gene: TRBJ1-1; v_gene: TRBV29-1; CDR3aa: CSVEEGVVGAFF; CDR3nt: TGCAGCGTTGAAGAGGGGGTGGTGGGAGCTTTCTTT
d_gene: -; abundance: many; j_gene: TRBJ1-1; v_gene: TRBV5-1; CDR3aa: CASSLLPNTEAFF; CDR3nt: TGCGCCAGCAGCTTGTTACCGAACACTGAAGCTTTCTTT
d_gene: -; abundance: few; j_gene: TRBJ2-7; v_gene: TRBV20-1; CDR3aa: CSASDRNFYEQYF; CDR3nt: TGCAGTGCTAGTGACAGAAATTTCTACGAGCAGTACTTC
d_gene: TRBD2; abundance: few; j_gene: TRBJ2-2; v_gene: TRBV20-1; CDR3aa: CSAQRGGLNTGELFF; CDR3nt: TGCAGTGCTCAGCGGGGGGGCTTGAACACCGGGGAGCTGTTTTTT
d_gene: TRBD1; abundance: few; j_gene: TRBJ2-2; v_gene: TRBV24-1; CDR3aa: CATSTTGRNTGELFF; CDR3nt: TGTGCCACCAGTACGACAGGGCGAAACACCGGGGAGCTGTTTTTT
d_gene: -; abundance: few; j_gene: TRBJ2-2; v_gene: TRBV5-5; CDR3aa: CTSSRVTGELFF; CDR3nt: TGTACCAGCAGCCGGGTCACCGGGGAGCTGTTTTTT
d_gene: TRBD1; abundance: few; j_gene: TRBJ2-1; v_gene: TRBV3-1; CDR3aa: CASSHPVKETGDYEQFF; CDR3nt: TGTGCCAGCAGCCACCCCGTAAAGGAGACAGGGGATTACGAGCAGTTCTTC
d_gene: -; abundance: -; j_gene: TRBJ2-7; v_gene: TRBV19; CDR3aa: CASGQGLEQYF; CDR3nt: TGTGCCAGTGGCCAGGGTCTCGAGCAGTACTTC
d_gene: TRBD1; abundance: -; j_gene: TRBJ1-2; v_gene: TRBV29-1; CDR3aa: CSVRRGTNYGYTF; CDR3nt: TGCAGCGTGCGCAGGGGGACCAACTATGGCTACACCTTC
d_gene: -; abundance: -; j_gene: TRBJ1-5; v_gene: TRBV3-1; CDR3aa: CASSQLNNQPQHF; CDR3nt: TGTGCCAGCAGCCAACTGAACAATCAGCCCCAGCATTTT
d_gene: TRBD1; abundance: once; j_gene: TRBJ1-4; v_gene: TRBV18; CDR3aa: CASSPGQGEGGLFF; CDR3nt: TGTGCCAGCTCACCCGGACAGGGCGAGGGGGGACTGTTTTTT
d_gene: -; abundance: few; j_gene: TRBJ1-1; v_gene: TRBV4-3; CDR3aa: CASGLNGAEAFF; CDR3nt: TGCGCCAGCGGCCTTAACGGGGCTGAAGCTTTCTTT
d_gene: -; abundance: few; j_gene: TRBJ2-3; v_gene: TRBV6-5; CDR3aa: CASSYPVGYGSTDTQYF; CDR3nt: TGTGCCAGCAGTTACCCCGTTGGGTACGGGAGCACAGATACGCAGTATTTT
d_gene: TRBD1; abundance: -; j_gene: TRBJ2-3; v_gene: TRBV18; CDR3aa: CASSANRGSTDTQYF; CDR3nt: TGTGCCAGCTCAGCCAACAGGGGAAGCACAGATACGCAGTATTTT
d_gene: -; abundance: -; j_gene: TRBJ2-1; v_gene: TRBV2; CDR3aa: CASSENRGRWGEQFF; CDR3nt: TGTGCCAGCAGTGAAAACCGGGGGAGGTGGGGTGAGCAGTTCTTC
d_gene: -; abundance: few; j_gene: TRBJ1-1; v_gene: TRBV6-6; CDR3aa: CASSSSLDSTEAFF; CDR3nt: TGTGCCAGCAGTTCTTCCCTTGACAGTACTGAAGCTTTCTTT